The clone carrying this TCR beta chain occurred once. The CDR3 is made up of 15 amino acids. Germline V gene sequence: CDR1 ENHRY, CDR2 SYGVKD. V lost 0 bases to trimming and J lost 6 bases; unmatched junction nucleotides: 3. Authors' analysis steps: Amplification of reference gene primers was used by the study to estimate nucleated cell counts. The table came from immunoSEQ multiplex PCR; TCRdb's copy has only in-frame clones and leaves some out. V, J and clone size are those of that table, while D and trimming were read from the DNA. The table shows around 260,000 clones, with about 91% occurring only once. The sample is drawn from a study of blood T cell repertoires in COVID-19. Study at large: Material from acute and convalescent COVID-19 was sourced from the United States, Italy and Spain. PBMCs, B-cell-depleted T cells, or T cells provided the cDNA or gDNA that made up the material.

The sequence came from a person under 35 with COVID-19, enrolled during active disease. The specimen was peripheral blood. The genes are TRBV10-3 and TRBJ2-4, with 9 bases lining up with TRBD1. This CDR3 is CAISESQGAGNIQYF. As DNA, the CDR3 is TGTGCCATCAGTGAGTCACAGGGGGCAGGAAACATTCAGTACTTC.